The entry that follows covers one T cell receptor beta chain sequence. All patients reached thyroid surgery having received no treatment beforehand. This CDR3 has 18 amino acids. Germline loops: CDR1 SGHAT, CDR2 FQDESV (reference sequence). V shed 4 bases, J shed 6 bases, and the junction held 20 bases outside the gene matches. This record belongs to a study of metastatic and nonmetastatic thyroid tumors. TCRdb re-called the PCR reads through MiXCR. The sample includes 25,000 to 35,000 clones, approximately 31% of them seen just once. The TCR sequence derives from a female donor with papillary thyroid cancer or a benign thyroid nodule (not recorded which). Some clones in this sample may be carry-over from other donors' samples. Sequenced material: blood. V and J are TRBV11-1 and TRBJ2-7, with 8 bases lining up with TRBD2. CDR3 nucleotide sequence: TGTGCCAGCAGCTCCCCGGGGGGGTTTAAACAGGGAGTGGGCGAGCAGTACTTC. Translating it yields CASSSPGGFKQGVGEQYF. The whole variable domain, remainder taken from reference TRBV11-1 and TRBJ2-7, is EAEVAQSPRYKITEKSQAVAFWCDPISGHATLYWYRQILGQGPELLVQFQDESVVDDSQLPKDRFSAERLKGVDSTLKIQPAELGDSAMYLCASSSPGGFKQGVGEQYFGPGTRLTVT.